Listed here is a single TCR beta chain. Its antigen is undetermined. PCR amplification relied on 60 Vbeta primers (plus 13 Jbeta primers). Original methodology: Per a later analysis, the number of unique TCR beta chains was some 75 million, of which 9 million to 14 million were shared. The data were produced by immunoSEQ multiplex PCR, yet TCRdb's version contains in-frame clones alone and is incomplete. Clone size and V and J calls were adopted from that table, with D and trimming inferred from the DNA. The sample lists about 100,000 clones, about four fifths occurring once. The ends lost 5 bases at V and 2 bases at J; junction bases unmatched: 13. The CDR3 extends over 17 amino acids. Germline V gives CDR1 LNHDA, CDR2 SQIVND (reference sequence). The entry originates in a study of cytomegalovirus exposure and HLA in healthy donors. Study conclusions and caveats: Accounts indicate the classifier identified cytomegalovirus status with strong specificity and sensitivity. A few V segments could not be told apart, such as TRBV6-2 and TRBV6-3, and were left out. Researchers had no immune exposure information except CMV serostatus available.

The V gene is TRBV19, the J gene TRBJ2-5; 8 bases fit TRBD2. The source of this sequence is a woman in her thirties or forties in good health and CMV-seronegative. The sequenced sample consisted of PBMCs. The CDR3 bases are TGTGCCAGTAGTCCCCTGGGAGGAGCGGGGGCACAAGAGACCCAGTACTTC. It is translated as CASSPLGGAGAQETQYF.